This T cell receptor (beta chain) was sequenced in a study of blood T cell repertoires in COVID-19 (dated by TCRdb to 2020 to 2022). Some background on the complete study: Samples from collaborators originated in the United States, Italy and Spain and spanned both the acute and convalescent phases of COVID-19. The sample metadata nearly always contained a de-identified subject ID, COVID-19 status, age in years and sex. The material from the prospective study consisted of cDNA or gDNA derived from T cells, B-cell-depleted T cells, or PBMCs. The samples were drawn from the first 160 participants of the ongoing ImmuneRACE study and from over a thousand subjects provided by 6 global collaborators. Where available, HLA class I and class II types were taken from metadata supplied by the sample provider and were not determined by assay-based typing. Subjects who had been exposed to COVID-19, were actively infected with it, or had recovered from it provided the deeply sampled blood TCRbeta repertoires that made up the dataset. The repertoires were released in a freely available public database intended as a resource for research on the immune response to SARS-CoV-2.

One collaborating source in Seattle enrolled patients while the patients were actively infected and followed the patients over time throughout the course of disease. Collaborating institutions collected whole blood in K2EDTA tubes following their own protocols. For TCRbeta analysis, collaborators shipped samples in one of three forms: frozen whole blood, isolated PBMCs, or DNA extracted from either of those sample types. Study-level results and caveats: The quantity of clinical and demographic metadata differed by source and by participant and was supplied without curation.

The immunoSEQ Assay, a bias-controlled multiplex PCR, was used to amplify TCRbeta CDR3 regions from genomic DNA. The authors' analysis ran thus. The number of nucleated cells in each sample was estimated by amplification of reference gene primers within the assay. Sequence reads were collapsed and filtered to measure the absolute abundance of every unique TCRbeta CDR3 rearrangement. For each sample, productive Simpson clonality was calculated as the square root of Simpson's diversity index over productive rearrangements. As stored in TCRdb, this immuneACCESS dataset retains in-frame rearrangements with V and J assigned. A fraction of the clones does not appear; measured against another copy, unresolved V genes explain less than half of the discrepancy, and the remainder lacks a known reason. V and J calls and clone size are as listed in that table; D and trimming were resolved from the DNA. Present in this sample are around 480,000 clones, about 87% of which were seen just once. The top ten hold about 12% of the sample.

A remark on this clone: No cognate antigen has been identified for it. Base qualities were left out, and no much larger clone turns up one base away.

This receptor was taken from a woman aged 45-59 years with COVID-19, enrolled during active disease. The sample consisted of peripheral blood.

The nucleotide sequence is TGTGCCAGCAGCTTGACAGTAAGCACAGATACGCAGTATTTT. This codes for CASSLTVSTDTQYF. The chain is made from TRBV2 and TRBJ2-3; TRBD1 might be the D gene, on 5 matching bases. Including the terminal cysteine and phenylalanine, the CDR3 comprises 14 residues. Kept here is only the CDR3 DNA, which spans 42 bases and is read in frame from base 1. CDR1 and CDR2 are read off the germline V gene as SNHLY and FYNNEI. Relative to germline, V is 6 bases shorter and J is 0 bases shorter, with 10 bases between their ends.